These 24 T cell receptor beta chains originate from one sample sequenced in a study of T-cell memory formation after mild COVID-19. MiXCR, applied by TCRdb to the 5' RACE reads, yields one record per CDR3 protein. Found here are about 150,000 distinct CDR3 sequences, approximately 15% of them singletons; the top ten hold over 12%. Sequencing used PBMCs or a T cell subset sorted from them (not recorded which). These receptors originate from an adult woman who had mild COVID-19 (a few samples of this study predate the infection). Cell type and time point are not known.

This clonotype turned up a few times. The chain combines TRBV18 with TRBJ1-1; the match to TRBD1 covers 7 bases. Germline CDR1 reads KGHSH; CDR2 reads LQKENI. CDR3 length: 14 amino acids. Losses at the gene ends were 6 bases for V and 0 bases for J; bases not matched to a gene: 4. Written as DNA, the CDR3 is TGTGCCAGCTCCCCGGGACAGTTGAACACTGAAGCTTTCTTT. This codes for CASSPGQLNTEAFF.

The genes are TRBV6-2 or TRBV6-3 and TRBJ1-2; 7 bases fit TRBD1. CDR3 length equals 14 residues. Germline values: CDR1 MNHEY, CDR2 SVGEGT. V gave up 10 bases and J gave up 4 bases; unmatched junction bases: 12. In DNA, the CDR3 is TGTGCCACCCTGGACAGGCCGCGGGGCTATGGCTACACCTTC. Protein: CATLDRPRGYGYTF.

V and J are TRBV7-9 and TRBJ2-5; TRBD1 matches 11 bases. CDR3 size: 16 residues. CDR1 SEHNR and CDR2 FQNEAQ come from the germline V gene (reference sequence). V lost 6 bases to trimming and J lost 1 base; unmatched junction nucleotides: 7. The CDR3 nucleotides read TGTGCCAGCAGGCAGCCGGGACAGGGGGTCCAAGAGACCCAGTACTTC. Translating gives CASRQPGQGVQETQYF.

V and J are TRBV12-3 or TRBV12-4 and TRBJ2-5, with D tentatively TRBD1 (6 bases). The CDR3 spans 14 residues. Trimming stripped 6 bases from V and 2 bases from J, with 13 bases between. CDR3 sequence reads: CASREGGLQETQYF. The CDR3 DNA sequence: TGTGCCAGCAGAGAAGGGGGATTACAAGAGACCCAGTACTTC.

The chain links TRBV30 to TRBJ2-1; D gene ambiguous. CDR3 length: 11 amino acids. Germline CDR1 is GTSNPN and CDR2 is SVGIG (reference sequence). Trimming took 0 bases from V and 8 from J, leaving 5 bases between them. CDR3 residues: CAWSVRYEQFF. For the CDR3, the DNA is TGTGCCTGGAGTGTACGCTATGAGCAGTTCTTC.

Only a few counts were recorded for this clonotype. The chain's CDR3 is CASSTRHSTDTQYF. CDR3 nucleotide sequence: TGTGCCAGCAGCACAAGACATAGCACAGATACGCAGTATTTT. The chain uses TRBV7-2 and TRBJ2-3; the D is unclear. Germline CDR1 and CDR2: SGHTA and FQGNSA. V was pared by 5 bases and J by 0 bases, with 9 bases between. The CDR3 runs 14 residues.

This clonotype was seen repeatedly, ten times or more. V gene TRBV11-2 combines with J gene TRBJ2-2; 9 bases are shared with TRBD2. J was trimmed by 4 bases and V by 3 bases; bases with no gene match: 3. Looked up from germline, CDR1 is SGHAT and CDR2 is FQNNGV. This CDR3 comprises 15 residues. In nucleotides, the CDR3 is TGTGCCAGCAGCTTGGGCGGGGGGGCCACCGGGGAGCTGTTTTTT. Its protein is CASSLGGGATGELFF. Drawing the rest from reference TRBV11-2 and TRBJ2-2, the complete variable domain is EAGVAQSPRYKIIEKRQSVAFWCNPISGHATLYWYQQILGQGPKLLIQFQNNGVVDDSQLPKDRFSAERLKGVDSTLKIQPAKLEDSAVYLCASSLGGGATGELFFGEGSRLTVL.

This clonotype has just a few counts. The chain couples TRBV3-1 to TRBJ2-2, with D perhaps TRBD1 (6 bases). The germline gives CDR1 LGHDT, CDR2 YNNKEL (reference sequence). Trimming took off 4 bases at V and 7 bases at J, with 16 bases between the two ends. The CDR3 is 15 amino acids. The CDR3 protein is CASSRPTGFGGELFF. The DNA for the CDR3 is TGTGCCAGCAGCCGCCCGACAGGCTTCGGCGGGGAGCTGTTTTTT. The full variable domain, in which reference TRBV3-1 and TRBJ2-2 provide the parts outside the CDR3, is DTAVSQTPKYLVTQMGNDKSIKCEQNLGHDTMYWYKQDSKKFLKIMFSYNNKELIINETVPNRFSPKSPDKAHLNLHINSLELGDSAVYFCASSRPTGFGGELFFGEGSRLTVL.

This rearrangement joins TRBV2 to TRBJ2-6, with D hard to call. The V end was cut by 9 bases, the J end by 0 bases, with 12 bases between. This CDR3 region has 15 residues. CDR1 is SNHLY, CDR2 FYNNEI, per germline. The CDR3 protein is CARAHTSSGANVLTF. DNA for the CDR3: TGTGCCAGAGCCCACACGTCCTCTGGGGCCAACGTCCTGACTTTC.

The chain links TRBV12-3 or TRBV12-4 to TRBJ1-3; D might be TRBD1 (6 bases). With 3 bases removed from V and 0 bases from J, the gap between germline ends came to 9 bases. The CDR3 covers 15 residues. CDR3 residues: CASSFTGHSGNTIYF. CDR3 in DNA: TGTGCCAGCAGTTTTACAGGGCACTCTGGAAACACCATATATTTT.

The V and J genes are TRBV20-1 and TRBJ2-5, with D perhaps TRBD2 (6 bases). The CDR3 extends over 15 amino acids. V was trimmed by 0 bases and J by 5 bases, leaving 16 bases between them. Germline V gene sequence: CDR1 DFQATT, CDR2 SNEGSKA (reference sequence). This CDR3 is CSARDPGLSWETQYF. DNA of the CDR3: TGCAGTGCTAGAGACCCGGGACTTAGTTGGGAGACCCAGTACTTC.

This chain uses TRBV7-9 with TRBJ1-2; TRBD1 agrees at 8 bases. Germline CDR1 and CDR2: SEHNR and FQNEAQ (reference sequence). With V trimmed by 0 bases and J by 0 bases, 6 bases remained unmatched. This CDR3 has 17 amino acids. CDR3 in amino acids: CASSLATTGEANYGYTF. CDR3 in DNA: TGTGCCAGCAGCTTAGCGACGACAGGGGAAGCTAACTATGGCTACACCTTC.

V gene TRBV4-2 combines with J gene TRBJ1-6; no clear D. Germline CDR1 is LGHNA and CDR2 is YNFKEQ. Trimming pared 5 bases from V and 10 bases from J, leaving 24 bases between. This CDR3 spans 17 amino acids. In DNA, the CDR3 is TGTGCCAGCAGCAACAAAATTTTGAGATTTGGGAACTCACCCCTCCACTTT. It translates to CASSNKILRFGNSPLHF.

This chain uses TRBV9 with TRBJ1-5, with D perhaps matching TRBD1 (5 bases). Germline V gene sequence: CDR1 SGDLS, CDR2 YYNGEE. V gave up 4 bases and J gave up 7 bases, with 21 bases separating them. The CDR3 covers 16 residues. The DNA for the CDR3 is TGTGCCAGCAGCCCCCCGGCCCGGGGCATGCGCCAGCCCCAGCATTTT. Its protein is CASSPPARGMRQPQHF.

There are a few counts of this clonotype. CDR3 DNA: TGTGCCAGCAGTCTCGCCGTGGGTGGCACAGATACGCAGTATTTT. It translates to CASSLAVGGTDTQYF. The rearrangement joins TRBV6-6 to TRBJ2-3; no clear D. The V gene's germline CDR1 is MNHNY and CDR2 SVGAGI (reference sequence). The CDR3 spans 15 residues. V lost 5 bases and J 1 base, leaving 13 bases between the germline ends.

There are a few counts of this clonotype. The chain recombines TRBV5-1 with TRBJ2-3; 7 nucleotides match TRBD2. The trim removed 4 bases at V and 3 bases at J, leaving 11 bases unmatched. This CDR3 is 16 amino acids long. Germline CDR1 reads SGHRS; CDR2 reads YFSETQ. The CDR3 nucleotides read TGCGCCAGCAGCCGAGGTGGGAGGGTTGGAACAGATACGCAGTATTTT. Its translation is CASSRGGRVGTDTQYF.

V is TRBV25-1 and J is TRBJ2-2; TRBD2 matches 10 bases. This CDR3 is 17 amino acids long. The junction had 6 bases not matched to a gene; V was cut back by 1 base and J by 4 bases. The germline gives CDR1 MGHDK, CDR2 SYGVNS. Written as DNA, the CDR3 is TGTGCCAGCAGTGAATTCGGGGCTAGCGGGGGCACCGGGGAGCTGTTTTTT. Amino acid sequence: CASSEFGASGGTGELFF.

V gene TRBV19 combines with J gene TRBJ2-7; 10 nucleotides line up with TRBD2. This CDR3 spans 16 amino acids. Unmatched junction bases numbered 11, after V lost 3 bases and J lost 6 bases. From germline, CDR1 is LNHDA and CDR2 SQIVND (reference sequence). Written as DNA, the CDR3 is TGTGCCAGTAGTATCATGACTAGCGGGCTACCCCTCGAGCAGTACTTC. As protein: CASSIMTSGLPLEQYF.

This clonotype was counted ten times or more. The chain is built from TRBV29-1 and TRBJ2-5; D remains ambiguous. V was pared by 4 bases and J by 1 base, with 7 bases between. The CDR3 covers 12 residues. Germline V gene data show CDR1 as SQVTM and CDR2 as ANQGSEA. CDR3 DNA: TGCAGCGTTGCAATAAGCCAAGAGACCCAGTACTTC. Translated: CSVAISQETQYF.

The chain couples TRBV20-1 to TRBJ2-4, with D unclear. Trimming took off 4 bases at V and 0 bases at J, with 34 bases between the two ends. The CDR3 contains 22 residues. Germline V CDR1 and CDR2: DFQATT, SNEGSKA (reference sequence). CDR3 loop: CSATRKLSRLAPIEIAKNIQYF. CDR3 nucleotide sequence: TGCAGTGCTACCCGCAAGCTTTCACGGTTAGCCCCAATAGAAATAGCCAAAAACATTCAGTACTTC.

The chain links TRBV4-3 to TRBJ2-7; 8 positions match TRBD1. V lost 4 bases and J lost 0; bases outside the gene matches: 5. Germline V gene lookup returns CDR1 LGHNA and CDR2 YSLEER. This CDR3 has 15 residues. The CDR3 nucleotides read TGCGCCAGCAGCCGGTATGGACAGGGCTCCTACGAGCAGTACTTC. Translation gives CASSRYGQGSYEQYF.

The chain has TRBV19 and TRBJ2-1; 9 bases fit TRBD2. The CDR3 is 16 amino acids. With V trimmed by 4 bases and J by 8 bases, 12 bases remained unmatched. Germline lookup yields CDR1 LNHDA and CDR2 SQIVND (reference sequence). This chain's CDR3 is CASSSSSGIVRDEQFF. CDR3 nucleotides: TGTGCCAGTAGTAGTTCTAGCGGGATAGTCAGGGATGAGCAGTTCTTC.

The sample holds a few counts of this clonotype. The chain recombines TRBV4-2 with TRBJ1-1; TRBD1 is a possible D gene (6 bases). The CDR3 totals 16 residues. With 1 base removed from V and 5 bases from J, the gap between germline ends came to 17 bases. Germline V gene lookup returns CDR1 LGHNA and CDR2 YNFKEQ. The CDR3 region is CASSQAYAGVGTEAFF. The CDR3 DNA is TGTGCCAGCAGCCAAGCCTATGCAGGGGTGGGAACTGAAGCTTTCTTT.

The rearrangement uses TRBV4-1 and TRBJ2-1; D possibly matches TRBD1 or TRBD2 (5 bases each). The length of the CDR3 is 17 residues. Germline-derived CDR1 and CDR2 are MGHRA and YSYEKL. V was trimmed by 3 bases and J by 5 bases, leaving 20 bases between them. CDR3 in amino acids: CASSHPRAGVRNNEQFF. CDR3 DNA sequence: TGCGCCAGCAGCCACCCCAGGGCCGGGGTCCGGAACAATGAGCAGTTCTTC.